This TCR beta chain is drawn from a study of blood T cell repertoires in COVID-19. Study-wide background: COVID-19 samples, acute and convalescent, were from the United States, Italy and Spain. In each case, the material was cDNA or gDNA derived from T cells, B-cell-depleted T cells, or PBMCs.

Trimming cost V 9 bases and J 0 bases; bases outside gene matches: 15. The germline gives CDR1 SGHTA, CDR2 FQGTGA. The CDR3 covers 18 residues. Under the authors' procedure: Reference gene primer amplification gave nucleated cell count estimates. Data came from immunoSEQ multiplex PCR; TCRdb stores just in-frame clones and leaves some out. From that table come the V and J calls and clone size; the DNA was used to work out D and trimming. This sample yields about 19,000 clones, of which 75% to 85% are seen a single time; around 59% belongs to the top ten. The chain is built from TRBV7-3 and TRBJ1-5; 9 nucleotides line up with TRBD1. Sequenced: peripheral blood. This clonotype originated in a man of 80 years or more with acute or convalescent COVID-19. The CDR3 bases are TGTGCCAGAGGACAGGGGAAAAATAAGCAGTATAGCAATCAGCCCCAGCATTTT. Translating gives CARGQGKNKQYSNQPQHF.